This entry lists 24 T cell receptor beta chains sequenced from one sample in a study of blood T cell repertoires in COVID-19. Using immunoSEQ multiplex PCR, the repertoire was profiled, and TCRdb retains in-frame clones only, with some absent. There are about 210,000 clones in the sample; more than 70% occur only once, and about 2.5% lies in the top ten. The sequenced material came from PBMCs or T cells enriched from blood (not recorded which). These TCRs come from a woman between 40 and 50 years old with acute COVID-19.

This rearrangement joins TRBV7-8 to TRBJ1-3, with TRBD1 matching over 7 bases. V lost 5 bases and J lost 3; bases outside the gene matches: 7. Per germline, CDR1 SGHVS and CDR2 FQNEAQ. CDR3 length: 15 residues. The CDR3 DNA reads TGTGCCAGCAGCCCAAGACAGGGACGTGGAAACACCATATATTTT. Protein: CASSPRQGRGNTIYF.

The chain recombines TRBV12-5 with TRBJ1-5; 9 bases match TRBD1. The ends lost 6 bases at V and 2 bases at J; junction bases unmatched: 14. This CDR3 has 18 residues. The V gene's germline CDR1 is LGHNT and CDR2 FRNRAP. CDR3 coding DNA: TGTGCTAGTGGATCCTGGGCGGGGACAGGGTATGGCAATCAGCCCCAGCATTTT. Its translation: CASGSWAGTGYGNQPQHF. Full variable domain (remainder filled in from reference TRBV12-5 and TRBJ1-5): DARVTQTPRHKVTEMGQEVTMRCQPILGHNTVFWYRQTMMQGLELLAYFRNRAPLDDSGMPKDRFSAEMPDATLATLKIQPSEPRDSAVYFCASGSWAGTGYGNQPQHFGDGTRLSIL.

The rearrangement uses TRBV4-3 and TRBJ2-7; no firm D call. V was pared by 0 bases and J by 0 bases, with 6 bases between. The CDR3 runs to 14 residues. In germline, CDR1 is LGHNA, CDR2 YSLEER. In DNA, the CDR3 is TGCGCCAGCAGCCAAGAACCCGGCTCCTACGAGCAGTACTTC. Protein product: CASSQEPGSYEQYF.

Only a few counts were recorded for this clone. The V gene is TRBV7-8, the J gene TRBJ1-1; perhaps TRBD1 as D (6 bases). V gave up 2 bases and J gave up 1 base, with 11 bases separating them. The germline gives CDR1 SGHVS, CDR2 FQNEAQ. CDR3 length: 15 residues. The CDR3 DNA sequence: TGTGCCAGCAGCTTACGAGGGACAAGGAACACTGAAGCTTTCTTT. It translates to CASSLRGTRNTEAFF.

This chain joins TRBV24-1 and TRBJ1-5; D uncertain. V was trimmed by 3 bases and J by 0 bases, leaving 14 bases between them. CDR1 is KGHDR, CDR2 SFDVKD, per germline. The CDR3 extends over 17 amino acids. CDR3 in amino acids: CATSDPTGDYSNQPQHF. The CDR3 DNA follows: TGTGCCACCAGTGATCCCACCGGGGATTATAGCAATCAGCCCCAGCATTTT.

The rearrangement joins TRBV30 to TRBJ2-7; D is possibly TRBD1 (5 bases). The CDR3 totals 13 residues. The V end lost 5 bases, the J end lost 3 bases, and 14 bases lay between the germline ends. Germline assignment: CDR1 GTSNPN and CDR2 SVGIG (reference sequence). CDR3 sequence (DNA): TGTGCCTGGCGTAGGGGCGCCAACTACGAGCAGTACTTC. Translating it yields CAWRRGANYEQYF.

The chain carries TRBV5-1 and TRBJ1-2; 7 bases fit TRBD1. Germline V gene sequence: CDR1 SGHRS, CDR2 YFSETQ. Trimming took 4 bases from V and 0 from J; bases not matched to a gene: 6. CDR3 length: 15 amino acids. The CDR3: CASSRDSPTNYGYTF. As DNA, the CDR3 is TGCGCCAGCAGCCGGGACAGCCCAACTAACTATGGCTACACCTTC.

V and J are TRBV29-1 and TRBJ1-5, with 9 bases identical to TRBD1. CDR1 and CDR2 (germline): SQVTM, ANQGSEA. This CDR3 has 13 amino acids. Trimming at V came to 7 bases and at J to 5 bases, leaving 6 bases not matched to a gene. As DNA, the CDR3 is TGCAGCGCGCAGACAGGGGGAGATCAGCCCCAGCATTTT. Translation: CSAQTGGDQPQHF.

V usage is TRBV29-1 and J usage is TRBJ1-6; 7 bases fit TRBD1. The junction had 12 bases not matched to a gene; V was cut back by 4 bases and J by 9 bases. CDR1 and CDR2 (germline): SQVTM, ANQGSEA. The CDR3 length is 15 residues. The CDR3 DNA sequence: TGCAGCGTTGCCGAAAACAGGGGCAGGGGTTCACCCCTCCACTTT. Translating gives CSVAENRGRGSPLHF.

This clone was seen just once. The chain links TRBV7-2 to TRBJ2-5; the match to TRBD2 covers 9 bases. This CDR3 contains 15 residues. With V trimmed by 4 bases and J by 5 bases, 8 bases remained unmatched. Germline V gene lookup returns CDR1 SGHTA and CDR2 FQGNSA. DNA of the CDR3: TGTGCCAGCAGCTCGCAAGGACTAGCGTCCGAGACCCAGTACTTC. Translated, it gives CASSSQGLASETQYF.

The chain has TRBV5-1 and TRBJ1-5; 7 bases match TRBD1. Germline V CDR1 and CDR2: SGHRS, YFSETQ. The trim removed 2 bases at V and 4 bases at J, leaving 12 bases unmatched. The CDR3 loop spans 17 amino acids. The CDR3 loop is CASSFKGQRSPNQPQHF. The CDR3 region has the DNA TGCGCCAGCAGCTTTAAGGGACAGAGATCCCCTAATCAGCCCCAGCATTTT.

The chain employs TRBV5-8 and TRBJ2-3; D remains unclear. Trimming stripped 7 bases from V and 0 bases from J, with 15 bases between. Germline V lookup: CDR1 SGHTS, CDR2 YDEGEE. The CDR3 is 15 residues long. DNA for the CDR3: TGTGCCAGCTCTGTCCTGGCGGCTAGCACAGATACGCAGTATTTT. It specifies CASSVLAASTDTQYF.

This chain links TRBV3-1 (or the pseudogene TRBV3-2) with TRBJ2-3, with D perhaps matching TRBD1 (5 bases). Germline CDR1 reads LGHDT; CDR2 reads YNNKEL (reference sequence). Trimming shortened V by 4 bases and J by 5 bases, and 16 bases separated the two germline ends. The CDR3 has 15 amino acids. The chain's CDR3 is CASSLLGADGDTQYF. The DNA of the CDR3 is TGTGCCAGCAGCCTCCTAGGGGCCGACGGAGATACGCAGTATTTT.

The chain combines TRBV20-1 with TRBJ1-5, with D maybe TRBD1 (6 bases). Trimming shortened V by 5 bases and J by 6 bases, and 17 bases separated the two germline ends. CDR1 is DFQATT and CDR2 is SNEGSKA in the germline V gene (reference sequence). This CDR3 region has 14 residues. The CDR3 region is CSAGGGGGSQPQHF. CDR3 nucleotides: TGCAGTGCTGGTGGGGGGGGCGGGAGTCAGCCCCAGCATTTT.

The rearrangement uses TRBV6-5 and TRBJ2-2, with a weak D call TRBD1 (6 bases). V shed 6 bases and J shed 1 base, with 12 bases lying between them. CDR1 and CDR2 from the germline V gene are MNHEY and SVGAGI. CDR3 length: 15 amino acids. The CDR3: CASRPGTKNTGELFF. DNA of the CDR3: TGTGCCAGCAGGCCCGGGACAAAGAACACCGGGGAGCTGTTTTTT.

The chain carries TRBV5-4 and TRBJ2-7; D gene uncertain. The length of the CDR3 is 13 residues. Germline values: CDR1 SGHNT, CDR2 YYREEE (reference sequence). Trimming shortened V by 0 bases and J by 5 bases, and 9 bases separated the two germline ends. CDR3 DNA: TGTGCCAGCAGCTTGGGGCAGGCTAACGAGCAGTACTTC. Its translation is CASSLGQANEQYF.

The CDR3, as DNA: TGTGCCAGCAGCGTAGGTAGGGACAGGGTCTACGAGCAGTACTTC. This codes for CASSVGRDRVYEQYF. The J gene is TRBJ2-7, the V gene TRBV9, with 9 bases identical to TRBD1. CDR1 is SGDLS and CDR2 is YYNGEE in the germline V gene. This CDR3 is built from 15 residues. Unmatched junction bases numbered 4, after V lost 0 bases and J lost 3 bases.

CDR3 sequence reads: CASTHPRGGGGNQPQHF. In DNA form, the CDR3 reads TGTGCCAGCACCCATCCCAGGGGCGGGGGGGGCAATCAGCCCCAGCATTTT. This chain joins TRBV21-1 and TRBJ1-5. TRBV21-1 is given as a pseudogene. This CDR3 has 17 amino acids.

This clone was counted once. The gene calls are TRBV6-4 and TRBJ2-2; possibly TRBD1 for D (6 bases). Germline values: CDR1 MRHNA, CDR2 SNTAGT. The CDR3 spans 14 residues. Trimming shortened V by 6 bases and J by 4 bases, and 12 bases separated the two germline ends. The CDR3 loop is CASSETGSTGELFF. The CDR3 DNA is TGTGCCAGCAGCGAGACAGGAAGCACCGGGGAGCTGTTTTTT.

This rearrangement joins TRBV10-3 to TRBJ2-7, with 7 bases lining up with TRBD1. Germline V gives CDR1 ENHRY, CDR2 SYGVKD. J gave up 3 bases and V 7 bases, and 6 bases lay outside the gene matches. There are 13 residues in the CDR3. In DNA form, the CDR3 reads TGTGCCATCACCGATCGGGACAGCTACGAGCAGTACTTC. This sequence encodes CAITDRDSYEQYF.

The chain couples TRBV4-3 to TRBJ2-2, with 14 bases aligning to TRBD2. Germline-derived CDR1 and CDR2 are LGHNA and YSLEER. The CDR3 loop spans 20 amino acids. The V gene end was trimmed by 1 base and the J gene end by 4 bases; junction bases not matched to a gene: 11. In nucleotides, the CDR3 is TGCGCCAGCAGCCAAGCTGCCCCGGGGACTAGCGGGAGATTCACCGGGGAGCTGTTTTTT. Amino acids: CASSQAAPGTSGRFTGELFF.

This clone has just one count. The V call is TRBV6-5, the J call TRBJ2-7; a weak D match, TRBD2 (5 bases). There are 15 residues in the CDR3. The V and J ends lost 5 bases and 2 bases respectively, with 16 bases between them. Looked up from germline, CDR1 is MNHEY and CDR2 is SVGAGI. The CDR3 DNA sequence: TGTGCCAGCAGTCGGACTCTACATCTTGCCTACGAGCAGTACTTC. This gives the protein CASSRTLHLAYEQYF.

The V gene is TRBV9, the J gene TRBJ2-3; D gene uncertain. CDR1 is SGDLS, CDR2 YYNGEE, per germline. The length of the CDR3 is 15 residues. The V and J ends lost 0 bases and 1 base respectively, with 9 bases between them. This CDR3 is CASSVAPRGTDTQYF. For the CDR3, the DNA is TGTGCCAGCAGCGTAGCCCCTCGGGGCACAGATACGCAGTATTTT. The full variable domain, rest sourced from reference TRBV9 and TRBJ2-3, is DSGVTQTPKHLITATGQRVTLRCSPRSGDLSVYWYQQSLDQGLQFLIQYYNGEERAKGNILERFSAQQFPDLHSELNLSSLELGDSALYFCASSVAPRGTDTQYFGPGTRLTVL.

The CDR3 DNA is TGTGCCACCAGTGATCACGGACAGGGGAGGGAGACCCAGTACTTC. This sequence encodes CATSDHGQGRETQYF. The chain couples TRBV24-1 to TRBJ2-5; 9 nucleotides align to TRBD1. This CDR3 comprises 15 residues. Germline V gene sequence: CDR1 KGHDR, CDR2 SFDVKD. The trim removed 3 bases at V and 5 bases at J, leaving 6 bases unmatched.